These T cell receptor beta chains were read from a single sample in a study of shared T cell receptors in the human thymus. The repertoire was sequenced with immunoSEQ multiplex PCR; TCRdb's copy has only in-frame clones and lacks some. The table lists roughly 700,000 clones, around 87% of them singletons, with 0.0095% to 0.012% in the top ten. These data were likewise used in another study, on human thymus T cells.

The sequencing sample was made of thymocytes. These receptors were collected from a boy in the first two years of life with a congenital heart defect. CDR3s include the opening cysteine and the closing phenylalanine or tryptophan. D genes are given only for firm matches. The size field is filled for only some rows; it gives once, few, many or a size class.

size: NA; V: TRBV7-3; D: NA; J: TRBJ2-3; DNA: TGTGCCAGCAGCTCACTAGGAGCTTTCACAGATACGCAGTATTTT; CDR3: CASSSLGAFTDTQYF
size: NA; V: TRBV2; D: NA; J: TRBJ2-7; DNA: TGTGCCAGCAGTTACGGACACCTCGAGCAGTACTTC; CDR3: CASSYGHLEQYF
size: NA; V: TRBV5-1; D: NA; J: TRBJ2-5; DNA: TGCGCCAGCAGCTCGGATGTAGCGCAATCTCAAGAGACCCAGTACTTC; CDR3: CASSSDVAQSQETQYF
size: NA; V: TRBV5-5; D: NA; J: TRBJ1-1; DNA: TGTGCCAGCAGCTTATGGCAGGGCATGAACACTGAAGCTTTCTTT; CDR3: CASSLWQGMNTEAFF
size: NA; V: TRBV29-1; D: NA; J: TRBJ2-1; DNA: TGCAGCGTTGAGGGGGGTGGTATAGACCGGTACAATGAGCAGTTCTTC; CDR3: CSVEGGGIDRYNEQFF
size: once; V: TRBV14; D: TRBD1; J: TRBJ1-4; DNA: TGTGCCAGCAGCCTCTACAGGGGGCAAGGCGAAAAACTGTTTTTT; CDR3: CASSLYRGQGEKLFF
size: NA; V: TRBV6-1; D: NA; J: TRBJ2-1; DNA: TGTGCCAGCAGTGACTATCACAATGAGCAGTTCTTC; CDR3: CASSDYHNEQFF
size: few; V: TRBV19; D: TRBD2; J: TRBJ2-7; DNA: TGTGCCAGTAGTATTTCGCGGGAGGGCAGGGACGAGCAGTACTTC; CDR3: CASSISREGRDEQYF
size: NA; V: TRBV28; D: NA; J: TRBJ2-5; DNA: TGTGCCAGCAGTTCCCTCCTCGAGACCCAGTACTTC; CDR3: CASSSLLETQYF
size: NA; V: TRBV28; D: NA; J: TRBJ2-3; DNA: TGTGCCAGCAGTCCCATCCCTGGACAGAGCCCTAGCACAGATACGCAGTATTTT; CDR3: CASSPIPGQSPSTDTQYF
size: NA; V: TRBV19; D: TRBD2; J: TRBJ2-5; DNA: TGTGCCAGTAGTATGCTAGCGGGAGGGGGAAAGACCCAGTACTTC; CDR3: CASSMLAGGGKTQYF
size: NA; V: TRBV6-4; D: TRBD2; J: TRBJ2-3; DNA: TGTGCCAGCAGCCCAGCGGGAGGGCCAGGTGATACGCAGTATTTT; CDR3: CASSPAGGPGDTQYF
size: once; V: TRBV6-5; D: TRBD1; J: TRBJ1-1; DNA: TGTGCCAGCAGCCCAGACAGGGGTTCCACTGAAGCTTTCTTT; CDR3: CASSPDRGSTEAFF
size: NA; V: TRBV10-2; D: NA; J: TRBJ2-2; DNA: TGCGCCAGCACCCGGGGACATAGCACCGGGGAGCTGTTTTTT; CDR3: CASTRGHSTGELFF
size: NA; V: TRBV28; D: TRBD1; J: TRBJ2-7; DNA: TGTGCCAGCAGTTTAAGGGGCCGACAGGGGGCCTACGAGCAGTACTTC; CDR3: CASSLRGRQGAYEQYF